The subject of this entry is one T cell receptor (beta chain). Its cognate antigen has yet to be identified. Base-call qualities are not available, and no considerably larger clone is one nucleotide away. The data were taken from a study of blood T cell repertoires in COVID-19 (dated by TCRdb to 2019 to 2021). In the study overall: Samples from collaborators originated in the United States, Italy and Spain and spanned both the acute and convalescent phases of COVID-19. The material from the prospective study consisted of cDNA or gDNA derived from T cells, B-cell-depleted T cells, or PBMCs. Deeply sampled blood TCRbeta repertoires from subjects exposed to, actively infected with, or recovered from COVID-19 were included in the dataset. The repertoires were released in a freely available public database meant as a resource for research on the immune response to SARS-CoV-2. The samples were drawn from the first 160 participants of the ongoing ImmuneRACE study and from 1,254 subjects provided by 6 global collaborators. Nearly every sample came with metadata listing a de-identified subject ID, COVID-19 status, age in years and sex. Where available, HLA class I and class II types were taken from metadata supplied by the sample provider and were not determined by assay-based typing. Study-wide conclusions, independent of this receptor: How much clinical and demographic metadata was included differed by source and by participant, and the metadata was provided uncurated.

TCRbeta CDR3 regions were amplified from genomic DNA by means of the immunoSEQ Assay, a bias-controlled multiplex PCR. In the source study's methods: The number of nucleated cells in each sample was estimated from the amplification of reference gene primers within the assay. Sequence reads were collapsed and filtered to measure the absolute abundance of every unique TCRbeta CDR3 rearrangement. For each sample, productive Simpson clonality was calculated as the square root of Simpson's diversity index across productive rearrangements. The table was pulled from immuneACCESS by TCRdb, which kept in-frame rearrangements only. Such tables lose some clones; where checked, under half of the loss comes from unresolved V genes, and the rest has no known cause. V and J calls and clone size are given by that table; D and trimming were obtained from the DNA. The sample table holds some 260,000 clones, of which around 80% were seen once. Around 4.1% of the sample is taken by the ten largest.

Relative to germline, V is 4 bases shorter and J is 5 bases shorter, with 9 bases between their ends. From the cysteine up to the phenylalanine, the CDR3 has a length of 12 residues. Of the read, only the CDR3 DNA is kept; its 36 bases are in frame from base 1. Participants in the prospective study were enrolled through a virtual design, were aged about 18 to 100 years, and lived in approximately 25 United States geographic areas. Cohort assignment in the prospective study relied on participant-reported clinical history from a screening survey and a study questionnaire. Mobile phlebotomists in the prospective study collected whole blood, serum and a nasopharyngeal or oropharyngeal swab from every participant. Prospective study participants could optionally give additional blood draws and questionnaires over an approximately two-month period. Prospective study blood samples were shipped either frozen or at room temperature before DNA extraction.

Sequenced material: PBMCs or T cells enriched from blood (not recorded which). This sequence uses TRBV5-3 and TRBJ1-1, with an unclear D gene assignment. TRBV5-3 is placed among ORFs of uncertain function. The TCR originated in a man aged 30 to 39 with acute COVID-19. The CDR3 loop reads CARSPLDTEAFF. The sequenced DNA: TGTGCCAGAAGCCCCTTAGATACTGAAGCTTTCTTT.